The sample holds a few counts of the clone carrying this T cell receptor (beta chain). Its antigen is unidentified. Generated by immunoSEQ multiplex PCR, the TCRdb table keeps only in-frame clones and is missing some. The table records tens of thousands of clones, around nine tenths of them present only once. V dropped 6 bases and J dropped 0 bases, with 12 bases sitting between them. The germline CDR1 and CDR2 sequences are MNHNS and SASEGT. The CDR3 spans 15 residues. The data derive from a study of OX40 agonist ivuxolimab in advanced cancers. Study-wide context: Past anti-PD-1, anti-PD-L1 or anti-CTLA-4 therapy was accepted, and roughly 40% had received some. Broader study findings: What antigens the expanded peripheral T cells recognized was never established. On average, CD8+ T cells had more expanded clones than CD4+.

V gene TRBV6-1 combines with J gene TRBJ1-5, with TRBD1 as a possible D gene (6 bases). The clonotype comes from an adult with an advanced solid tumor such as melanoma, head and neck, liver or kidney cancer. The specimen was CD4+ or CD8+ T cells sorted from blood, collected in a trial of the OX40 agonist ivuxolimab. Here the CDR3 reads CASSRDTYSNQPQHF. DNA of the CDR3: TGTGCCAGCAGCCGGGACACCTATAGCAATCAGCCCCAGCATTTT.